A selection of T cell receptor beta chains follows, all from one sample in a study of shared clonotypes between healthy human individuals. Profiling relied on immunoSEQ multiplex PCR, and the TCRdb table lists in-frame clones only, not all of them. The sample contains under 750,000 clones, over 60% of which appear only once. The material sequenced was memory CD4+ T cells sorted from blood. These receptor sequences come from a woman younger than 45 in good health. The CDR3 runs from the conserved cysteine through the conserved F or W. D genes are given only for firm matches. Clone size appears in some rows only: once, few, many, or a class for an expanded clone.

cdr3_nt	cdr3_aa	clone_size	v_call	j_call	d_call
TGCGCCAGCATGCGGGGATTCACAACTAATGAAAAACTGTTTTTT	CASMRGFTTNEKLFF	many	TRBV4-1	TRBJ1-4	.
TGTGCCTGGTCCGCAGGGGGCGCGTTGAGGGAGCAGTACTTC	CAWSAGGALREQYF	.	TRBV30	TRBJ2-7	TRBD1
TGCAGCGTTGAAGATTTTCGCGGGAGACAGTACGAGCAGTACTTC	CSVEDFRGRQYEQYF	.	TRBV29-1	TRBJ2-7	TRBD2
TGCGCCAGCAGCTTTGCCGGGATGGGCGGAGGGGGCCCAGATACGCAGTATTTT	CASSFAGMGGGGPDTQYF	few	TRBV5-1	TRBJ2-3	.
TGTGCCAGTAGTATCCGGACAGGGGGCCGGGAGACCCAGTACTTC	CASSIRTGGRETQYF	.	TRBV19	TRBJ2-5	TRBD1
TGTGCCAGCAGGCGGGGGGGCACAGATACGCAGTATTTT	CASRRGGTDTQYF	few	TRBV7-2	TRBJ2-3	TRBD2
TGTGCCAGCAGCGTCAGTCCGGACGGTGGATCCTATGGCTACACCTTC	CASSVSPDGGSYGYTF	.	TRBV9	TRBJ1-2	.
TGTGCCAGTAGCCAAGAGCGGGAGCGGGCCGGGGAGCTGTTTTTT	CASSQERERAGELFF	.	TRBV19	TRBJ2-2	TRBD2
TGTGCCAGCAGTAGACTCAGGGGGCTGGATGGCTACACCTTC	CASSRLRGLDGYTF	.	TRBV6-6	TRBJ1-2	TRBD1
TGTGCCAGCAGCGTCCTGACTAGCGGGAGTGACACAGATACGCAGTATTTT	CASSVLTSGSDTDTQYF	few	TRBV9	TRBJ2-3	TRBD2
TGCGCCAGCAGCTCCGCTAGCGCGAGCTACAATGAGCAGTTCTTC	CASSSASASYNEQFF	few	TRBV5-1	TRBJ2-1	.
TGTGCCAGCACCGGCGATGGTACCTACGAGCAGTACTTC	CASTGDGTYEQYF	.	TRBV28	TRBJ2-7	.
TGTGCCAGCAGTGGAGCAGGAGCCCCGAACACCGGGGAGCTGTTTTTT	CASSGAGAPNTGELFF	.	TRBV2	TRBJ2-2	.
TGTGCCAGCAGCTCATCAGGAATTAACTATGGCTACACCTTC	CASSSSGINYGYTF	.	TRBV7-9	TRBJ1-2	.
TGTGCCAGCAGTTTTTGGCGAAATAATTCACCCCTCCACTTT	CASSFWRNNSPLHF	.	TRBV28	TRBJ1-6	.
TGTGCCAGCAGTGAAAGGGACAGGAACACCGGGGAGCTGTTTTTT	CASSERDRNTGELFF	few	TRBV2	TRBJ2-2	TRBD1
TGTGCCATCAGCTCCGGGACAGGAGTATACAATGAGCAGTTCTTC	CAISSGTGVYNEQFF	.	TRBV10-3	TRBJ2-1	TRBD1
TGTGCCAGCAGCTTGGACGGGACAGGGCTAACCTTC	CASSLDGTGLTF	few	TRBV5-4	TRBJ2-4	TRBD1
TGCAGTGCAGAGAGGGTAACTGAAGCTTTCTTT	CSAERVTEAFF	.	TRBV20-1	TRBJ1-1	.
TGTGCCAGCTCACCGGATATCAGGGCCGAGCAGTACTTC	CASSPDIRAEQYF	many	TRBV18	TRBJ2-7	.
TGTGCCAGCAGCCGAGGGATGTTCCGGGGGTCTGGAAACACCATATATTTT	CASSRGMFRGSGNTIYF	.	TRBV5-5	TRBJ1-3	.
TGTGCCAGCAGCCCTAGCCCAACCCAAATTAATGGCTACACCTTC	CASSPSPTQINGYTF	.	TRBV6-5	TRBJ1-2	.
TGTGCTAGTGGTTTGATTTTCGGCAGGGAATACAATGAGCAGTTCTTC	CASGLIFGREYNEQFF	once	TRBV12-5	TRBJ2-1	.
TGTGCCAGCTCACCAAAGCACGGCGAGCAGTACTTC	CASSPKHGEQYF	.	TRBV18	TRBJ2-7	.
TGTGCTAGTGGTACCCTCTTGGGGGGCTACACCTTC	CASGTLLGGYTF	many	TRBV12-5	TRBJ1-2	.
TGCGCCAGCGGATCCGGGACAGGCTCAGAGACCCAGTACTTC	CASGSGTGSETQYF	few	TRBV5-1	TRBJ2-5	TRBD1
TGTGCCAGCAGCTTAGGATCAGGGAATCATCAGCCCCAGCATTTT	CASSLGSGNHQPQHF	.	TRBV7-9	TRBJ1-5	.
TGTGCCAGCAGTCTCTACAATGAGCAGTTCTTC	CASSLYNEQFF	.	TRBV6-1	TRBJ2-1	.